This paragraph covers one T cell receptor beta chain sequence. These data come from a study of T cell responses to AZD1222 COVID-19 vaccine. CDR1 is SGHKS, CDR2 YYEKEE, per germline (reference sequence). CDR3 size: 16 residues. After removal of 3 bases from V and 4 bases from J, the junction contained 7 bases not matched to a gene. Only in-frame clones appear in the TCRdb table, and some are missing; sequencing was by immunoSEQ multiplex PCR. The data contain 120,000 to 150,000 clones, roughly 90% of them singletons. The TCR originated in an adult in good health. The material was peripheral blood, obtained on day 0 of AZD1222 vaccination. The chain joins TRBV5-5 to TRBJ1-5; 10 bases fit TRBD1. The chain's CDR3 is CASSSEPGQGNQPQHF. CDR3 DNA: TGTGCCAGCAGCTCCGAGCCGGGACAGGGGAATCAGCCCCAGCATTTT.